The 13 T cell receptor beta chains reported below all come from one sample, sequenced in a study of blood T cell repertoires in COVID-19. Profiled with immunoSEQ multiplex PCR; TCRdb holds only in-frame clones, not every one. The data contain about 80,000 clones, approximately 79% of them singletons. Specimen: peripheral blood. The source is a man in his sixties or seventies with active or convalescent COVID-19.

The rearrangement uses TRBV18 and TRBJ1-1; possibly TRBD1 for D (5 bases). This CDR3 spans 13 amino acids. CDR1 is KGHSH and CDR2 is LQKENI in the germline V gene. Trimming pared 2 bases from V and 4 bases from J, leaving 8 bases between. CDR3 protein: CASSPDGGTEAFF. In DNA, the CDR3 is TGTGCCAGCTCACCAGACGGGGGCACTGAAGCTTTCTTT.

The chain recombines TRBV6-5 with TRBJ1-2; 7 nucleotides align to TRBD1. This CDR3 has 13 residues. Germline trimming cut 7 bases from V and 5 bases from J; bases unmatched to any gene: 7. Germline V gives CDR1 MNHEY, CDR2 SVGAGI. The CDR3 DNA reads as TGTGCCAGCACCTTCGGGACAGAGTATGGCTACACCTTC. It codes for CASTFGTEYGYTF.

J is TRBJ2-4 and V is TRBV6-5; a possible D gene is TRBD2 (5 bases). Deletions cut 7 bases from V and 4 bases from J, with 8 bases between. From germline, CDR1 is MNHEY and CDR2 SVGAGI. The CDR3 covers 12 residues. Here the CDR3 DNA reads TGTGCCAGCACCGGGGAGAAAAACATTCAGTACTTC. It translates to CASTGEKNIQYF.

The CDR3 DNA is TGCGCCAGCAGCCCCCAGGCGGGTGAAGCTTTCTTT. This translates into CASSPQAGEAFF. This chain links TRBV5-1 with TRBJ1-1, with D unclear. Trimming pared 4 bases from V and 7 bases from J, leaving 11 bases between. Germline V lookup: CDR1 SGHRS, CDR2 YFSETQ. This CDR3 has 12 amino acids. Variable domain in full (rest from reference TRBV5-1 and TRBJ1-1): KAGVTQTPRYLIKTRGQQVTLSCSPISGHRSVSWYQQTPGQGLQFLFEYFSETQRNKGNFPGRFSGRQFSNSRSEMNVSTLELGDSALYLCASSPQAGEAFFGQGTRLTVV.

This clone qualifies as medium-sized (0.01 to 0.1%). Written as DNA, the CDR3 is TGTGCCAGCAGCCCATCCGGACAGGGTGTTCGCGAGCAGTACTTC. This sequence encodes CASSPSGQGVREQYF. The rearrangement links TRBV7-9 to TRBJ2-7; 8 nucleotides line up with TRBD1. Germline loops: CDR1 SEHNR, CDR2 FQNEAQ (reference sequence). Trimming removed 5 bases from V and 6 bases from J; junction bases left unmatched: 12. The CDR3 spans 15 residues.

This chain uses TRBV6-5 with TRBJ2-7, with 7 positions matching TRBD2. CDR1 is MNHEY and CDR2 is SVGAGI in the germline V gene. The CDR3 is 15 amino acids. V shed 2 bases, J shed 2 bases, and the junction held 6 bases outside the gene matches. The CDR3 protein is CASSYGGDGTYEQYF. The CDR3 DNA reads TGTGCCAGCAGTTACGGGGGGGACGGGACCTACGAGCAGTACTTC.

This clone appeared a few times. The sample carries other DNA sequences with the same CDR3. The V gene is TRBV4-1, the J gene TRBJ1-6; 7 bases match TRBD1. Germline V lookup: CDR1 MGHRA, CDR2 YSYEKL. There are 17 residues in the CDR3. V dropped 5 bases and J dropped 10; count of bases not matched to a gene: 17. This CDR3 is CASSSDRAVRRASPLHF. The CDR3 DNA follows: TGCGCCAGCAGCTCTGACAGGGCGGTACGACGGGCATCACCCCTCCACTTT.

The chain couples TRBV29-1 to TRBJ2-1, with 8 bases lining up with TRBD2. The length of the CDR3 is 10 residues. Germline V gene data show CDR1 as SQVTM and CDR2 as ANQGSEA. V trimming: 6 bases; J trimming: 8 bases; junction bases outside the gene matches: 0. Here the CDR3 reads CSVGRDEQFF. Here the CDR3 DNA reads TGCAGCGTCGGGAGGGATGAGCAGTTCTTC.

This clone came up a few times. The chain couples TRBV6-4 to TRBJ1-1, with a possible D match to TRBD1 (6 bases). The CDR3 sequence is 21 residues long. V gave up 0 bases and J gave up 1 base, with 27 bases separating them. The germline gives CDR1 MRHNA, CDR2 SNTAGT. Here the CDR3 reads CASSDSDRIGEAYGKNTEAFF. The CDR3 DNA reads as TGTGCCAGCAGTGACTCCGACAGGATAGGGGAAGCGTATGGAAAGAACACTGAAGCTTTCTTT.

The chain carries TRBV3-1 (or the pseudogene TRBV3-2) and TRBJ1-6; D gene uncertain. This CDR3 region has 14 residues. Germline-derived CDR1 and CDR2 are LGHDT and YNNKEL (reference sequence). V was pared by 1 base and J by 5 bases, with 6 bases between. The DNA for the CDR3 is TGTGCCAGCAGCCAAGCAAAAAATAATTCACCCCTCCACTTT. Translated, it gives CASSQAKNNSPLHF.

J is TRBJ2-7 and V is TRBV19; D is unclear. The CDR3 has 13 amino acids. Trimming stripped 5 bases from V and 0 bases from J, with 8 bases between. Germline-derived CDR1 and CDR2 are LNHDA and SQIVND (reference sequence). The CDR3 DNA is TGTGCCAGTAGTCGGCGGAGCTCCTACGAGCAGTACTTC. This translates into CASSRRSSYEQYF.

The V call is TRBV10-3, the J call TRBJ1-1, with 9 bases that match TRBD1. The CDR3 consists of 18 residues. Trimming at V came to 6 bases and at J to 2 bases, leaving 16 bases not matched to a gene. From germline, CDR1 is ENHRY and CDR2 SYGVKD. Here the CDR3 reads CAIRPGQGGAKGNTEAFF. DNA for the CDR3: TGTGCCATCAGACCGGGACAGGGAGGAGCAAAGGGCAACACTGAAGCTTTCTTT.

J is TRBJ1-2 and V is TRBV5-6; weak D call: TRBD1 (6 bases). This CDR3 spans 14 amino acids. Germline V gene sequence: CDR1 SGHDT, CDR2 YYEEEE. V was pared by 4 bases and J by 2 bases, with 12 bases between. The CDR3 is CASSKGQSNYGYTF. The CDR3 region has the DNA TGTGCCAGCAGCAAAGGACAGTCCAACTATGGCTACACCTTC.